The next 23 T cell receptor beta chains were all read from a single sample in a study of blood T cell repertoires in COVID-19. Sequenced by immunoSEQ multiplex PCR; TCRdb stores in-frame clones only, minus some. This table holds around 320,000 clones, around 89% found once. Sequencing was done on a sample of PBMCs or T cells enriched from blood (not recorded which). Receptors originate from a woman younger than 30 with acute COVID-19.

The chain uses TRBV30 and TRBJ1-2, with D perhaps TRBD1 (5 bases). V lost 2 bases and J 8 bases, leaving 9 bases between the germline ends. Germline CDR1 and CDR2: GTSNPN and SVGIG (reference sequence). CDR3 length equals 11 residues. The CDR3 bases are TGTGCCTGGAGTTGGAGGGACGGCTACACCTTC. The encoded protein is CAWSWRDGYTF.

The gene calls are TRBV28 and TRBJ2-5; D is ambiguous. The CDR3 consists of 15 residues. Germline lookup yields CDR1 MDHEN and CDR2 SYDVKM. The V and J ends lost 4 bases and 5 bases respectively, with 17 bases between them. For the CDR3, the DNA is TGTGCCAGCAGTTCCTCCCCAGCAGCCGGGGAGACCCAGTACTTC. It yields the protein CASSSSPAAGETQYF.

V gene TRBV6-1 combines with J gene TRBJ1-5; TRBD1 aligns across 7 bases. CDR3 length equals 15 residues. The V segment lost 2 bases and the J segment 7 bases; nucleotides outside the gene matches: 8. CDR1 is MNHNS and CDR2 is SASEGT in the germline V gene. DNA of the CDR3: TGTGCCAGCAGTGAACGTGACAGGGCTTGGCAGCCCCAGCATTTT. It codes for CASSERDRAWQPQHF.

V gene TRBV7-3 combines with J gene TRBJ2-5; D unresolved. Germline loops: CDR1 SGHTA, CDR2 FQGTGA. V lost 5 bases to trimming and J lost 5 bases, with 12 bases between them. The CDR3 totals 13 residues. CDR3 amino acids: CASSALVEETQYF. The CDR3 DNA follows: TGTGCCAGCAGCGCGCTAGTTGAGGAGACCCAGTACTTC.

V usage is TRBV5-1 and J usage is TRBJ2-1; D perhaps matches TRBD1 (6 bases). CDR3 length: 16 amino acids. The germline CDR1 and CDR2 sequences are SGHRS and YFSETQ. Trimming shortened V by 3 bases and J by 0 bases, and 13 bases separated the two germline ends. CDR3 sequence: CASSWGPADSYNEQFF. CDR3 coding DNA: TGCGCCAGCAGCTGGGGGCCAGCTGACTCCTACAATGAGCAGTTCTTC.

The J gene is TRBJ1-2, the V gene TRBV29-1; 7 nucleotides agree with TRBD1. J was trimmed by 0 bases and V by 6 bases; bases with no gene match: 4. The germline gives CDR1 SQVTM, CDR2 ANQGSEA. This CDR3 is built from 13 residues. CDR3 bases: TGCAGCGTCAGCAGGGGGACTAACTATGGCTACACCTTC. Its translation is CSVSRGTNYGYTF.

This chain joins TRBV19 and TRBJ1-1; D is perhaps TRBD1 (5 bases). The CDR3 sequence is 14 residues long. Looked up from germline, CDR1 is LNHDA and CDR2 is SQIVND (reference sequence). The V gene lost 7 bases and the J gene lost 1 base, with 13 bases spanning the gap. This chain's CDR3 is CASTQDTENTEAFF. The CDR3 DNA is TGTGCCAGTACTCAGGACACTGAGAACACTGAAGCTTTCTTT.

This clone has only a few counts. The rearrangement links TRBV29-1 to TRBJ1-1; 8 bases match TRBD1. V lost 7 bases, J lost 3 bases, and 4 bases stayed unmatched. This CDR3 region has 12 residues. Germline V lookup: CDR1 SQVTM, CDR2 ANQGSEA. The CDR3 bases are TGCAGCGGTGGACAGGGTGACACTGAAGCTTTCTTT. It translates to CSGGQGDTEAFF.

This sequence joins TRBV27 and TRBJ1-1; TRBD1 aligns across 8 bases. Germline V lookup: CDR1 MNHEY, CDR2 SMNVEV (reference sequence). Trimming cost V 5 bases and J 5 bases; bases outside gene matches: 4. This CDR3 spans 13 amino acids. DNA for the CDR3: TGTGCCAGCAGTGGACAGGGAGGAACTGAAGCTTTCTTT. Protein sequence: CASSGQGGTEAFF.

This sequence joins TRBV5-8 and TRBJ1-4, with TRBD1 identical over 8 bases. There are 15 residues in the CDR3. From germline, CDR1 is SGHTS and CDR2 YDEGEE. Trimming removed 4 bases from V and 4 bases from J; junction bases left unmatched: 6. The CDR3 sequence is CASSPGQDHNEKLFF. For the CDR3, the DNA is TGTGCCAGCAGCCCGGGACAGGACCATAATGAAAAACTGTTTTTT. Based on the CDR3 plus reference TRBV5-8 and TRBJ1-4, the full variable domain is EAGVTQSPTHLIKTRGQQATLRCSPISGHTSVYWYQQALGLGLQFLLWYDEGEERNRGNFPPRFSGRQFPNYSSELNVNALELEDSALYLCASSPGQDHNEKLFFGSGTQLSVL.

This chain joins TRBV19 and TRBJ1-1, with D perhaps TRBD1 (6 bases). Trimming stripped 5 bases from V and 5 bases from J, with 15 bases between. The CDR3 totals 14 residues. The germline V gene encodes CDR1 LNHDA and CDR2 SQIVND (reference sequence). The CDR3: CASSPQGRRTEAFF. In DNA form, the CDR3 reads TGTGCCAGTAGTCCCCAGGGGCGGAGAACTGAAGCTTTCTTT.

This rearrangement joins TRBV28 to TRBJ1-1, with D possibly being TRBD1 (5 bases). Germline V gene lookup returns CDR1 MDHEN and CDR2 SYDVKM. V was shortened by 5 bases and J by 6 bases, with 19 bases between the two germline ends. The CDR3 extends over 15 amino acids. Written as DNA, the CDR3 is TGTGCCAGCAGTCGTTCGACAGCGGGTGACCCTGAAGCTTTCTTT. Protein sequence: CASSRSTAGDPEAFF.

V usage is TRBV24-1 and J usage is TRBJ2-3, with 10 bases identical to TRBD2. V trimming: 5 bases; J trimming: 7 bases; junction bases outside the gene matches: 5. CDR3 length: 14 residues. The V gene's germline CDR1 is KGHDR and CDR2 SFDVKD. CDR3 residues: CATSGAGGLYTQYF. In DNA form, the CDR3 reads TGTGCCACCAGTGGAGCGGGAGGGCTGTATACGCAGTATTTT.

V is TRBV19 and J is TRBJ2-2; D not certain. This CDR3 contains 14 residues. The V gene lost 0 bases and the J gene lost 1 base, with 3 bases spanning the gap. Germline V gene data show CDR1 as LNHDA and CDR2 as SQIVND (reference sequence). As DNA, the CDR3 is TGTGCCAGTAGTATAGAACAGAACACCGGGGAGCTGTTTTTT. This encodes CASSIEQNTGELFF.

The rearrangement joins TRBV28 to TRBJ2-1; D perhaps matches TRBD2 (5 bases). The CDR3 has 12 residues. V lost 5 bases to trimming and J lost 12 bases, with 14 bases between them. The germline V gene encodes CDR1 MDHEN and CDR2 SYDVKM. CDR3: CASSPSGVGQFF. In DNA, the CDR3 is TGTGCCAGCAGTCCCAGCGGAGTAGGGCAGTTCTTC. Complete variable domain (other parts from reference TRBV28 and TRBJ2-1): DVKVTQSSRYLVKRTGEKVFLECVQDMDHENMFWYRQDPGLGLRLIYFSYDVKMKEKGDIPEGYSVSREKKERFSLILESASTNQTSMYLCASSPSGVGQFFGPGTRLTVL.

This chain uses TRBV5-1 with TRBJ1-2; possible D gene TRBD1, 6 bases. V was clipped by 2 bases and J by 7 bases, with 12 bases between them. CDR1 and CDR2 from the germline V gene are SGHRS and YFSETQ. This CDR3 region has 13 residues. The CDR3 nucleotides read TGCGCCAGCAGCTTCGGGGGGCATGGTGGCTACACCTTC. Translated, it gives CASSFGGHGGYTF.

V is TRBV11-3 and J is TRBJ2-3, with TRBD2 as a possible D gene (6 bases). CDR3 length equals 15 residues. Trimming removed 3 bases from V and 2 bases from J, with 12 bases in between. Germline values: CDR1 SGHNT, CDR2 YENEEA. The CDR3 coding sequence is TGTGCCAGCAGCTTCGGCGCGGGAATCACAGATACGCAGTATTTT. Translation: CASSFGAGITDTQYF.

This chain connects TRBV5-4 to TRBJ1-3; 9 bases map to TRBD1. The CDR3 contains 18 residues. V shed 4 bases, J shed 4 bases, and the junction held 15 bases outside the gene matches. The germline gives CDR1 SGHNT, CDR2 YYREEE (reference sequence). DNA of the CDR3: TGTGCCAGCAGCCAAAGAATAACAGGGGGCGCTACCGGAAACACCATATATTTT. This codes for CASSQRITGGATGNTIYF. Using reference TRBV5-4 and TRBJ1-3 for the parts outside the CDR3, the full variable domain is ETGVTQSPTHLIKTRGQQVTLRCSSQSGHNTVSWYQQALGQGPQFIFQYYREEENGRGNFPPRFSGLQFPNYSSELNVNALELDDSALYLCASSQRITGGATGNTIYFGEGSWLTVV.

This clone was detected once. This chain connects TRBV27 to TRBJ1-4; D gene uncertain. V shed 1 base and J shed 4 bases, with 7 bases lying between them. The CDR3 consists of 14 residues. Germline CDR1 MNHEY, CDR2 SMNVEV (reference sequence). The CDR3 here is CASSLYGGNEKLFF. CDR3 bases: TGTGCCAGCAGTTTATATGGCGGTAATGAAAAACTGTTTTTT. Full variable domain (remainder filled in from reference TRBV27 and TRBJ1-4): EAQVTQNPRYLITVTGKKLTVTCSQNMNHEYMSWYRQDPGLGLRQIYYSMNVEVTDKGDVPEGYKVSRKEKRNFPLILESPSPNQTSLYFCASSLYGGNEKLFFGSGTQLSVL.

The J gene is TRBJ2-1, the V gene TRBV5-6; a possible D gene is TRBD2 (6 bases). V was pared by 3 bases and J by 5 bases, with 18 bases between. The CDR3 totals 16 residues. Germline V gives CDR1 SGHDT, CDR2 YYEEEE. CDR3 amino acids: CASSSPRLADHNEQFF. CDR3 coding DNA: TGTGCCAGCAGCTCCCCACGTTTAGCGGACCACAATGAGCAGTTCTTC. Combining the CDR3 with reference TRBV5-6 and TRBJ2-1 gives the whole variable domain DAGVTQSPTHLIKTRGQQVTLRCSPKSGHDTVSWYQQALGQGPQFIFQYYEEEERQRGNFPDRFSGHQFPNYSSELNVNALLLGDSALYLCASSSPRLADHNEQFFGPGTRLTVL.

V usage is TRBV7-9 and J usage is TRBJ2-4; D is perhaps TRBD2 (5 bases). The length of the CDR3 is 18 residues. V lost 1 base and J 2 bases, leaving 18 bases between the germline ends. CDR1 SEHNR and CDR2 FQNEAQ come from the germline V gene (reference sequence). CDR3 coding DNA: TGTGCCAGCAGCTTAGAGTATCCCCCTAGCTGGACCAAAAACATTCAGTACTTC. Amino acids: CASSLEYPPSWTKNIQYF.

This chain joins TRBV9 and TRBJ1-1, with D hard to call. The germline V gene has CDR1 SGDLS and CDR2 YYNGEE. The germline V and J ends were trimmed by 0 bases and 5 bases, with 8 bases remaining between them. This CDR3 is built from 13 residues. CDR3 nucleotide sequence: TGTGCCAGCAGCGTAGTCGGGGTTACTGAAGCTTTCTTT. It codes for CASSVVGVTEAFF.

The rearrangement uses TRBV7-6 and TRBJ2-1, with 7 bases identical to TRBD2. This CDR3 region has 16 residues. CDR1 and CDR2 (germline): SGHVS, FNYEAQ. Trimming at V came to 3 bases and at J to 3 bases, leaving 8 bases not matched to a gene. The chain's CDR3 is CASSFLAGEIYNEQFF. CDR3 sequence (DNA): TGTGCCAGCAGCTTTCTGGCGGGAGAAATCTACAATGAGCAGTTCTTC.